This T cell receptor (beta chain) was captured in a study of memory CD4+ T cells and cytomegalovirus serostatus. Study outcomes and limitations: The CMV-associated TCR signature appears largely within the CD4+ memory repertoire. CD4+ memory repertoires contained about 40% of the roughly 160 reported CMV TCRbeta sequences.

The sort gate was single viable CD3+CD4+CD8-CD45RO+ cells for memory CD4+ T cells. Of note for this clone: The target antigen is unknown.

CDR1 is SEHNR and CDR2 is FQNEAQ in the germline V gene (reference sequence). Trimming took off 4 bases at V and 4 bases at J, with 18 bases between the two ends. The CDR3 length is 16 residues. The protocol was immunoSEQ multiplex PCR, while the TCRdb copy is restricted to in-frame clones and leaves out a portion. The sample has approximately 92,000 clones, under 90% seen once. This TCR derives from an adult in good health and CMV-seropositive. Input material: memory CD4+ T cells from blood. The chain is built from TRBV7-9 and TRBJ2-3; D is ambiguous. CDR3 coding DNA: TGTGCCAGCAGCTACAAAAAAGGGATGTTGGCAGATACGCAGTATTTT. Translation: CASSYKKGMLADTQYF.